The clone carrying this TCR beta chain was picked up many times. CDR1 is KGHSH, CDR2 LQKENI, per germline. CDR3 size: 12 residues. The V segment lost 8 bases and the J segment 1 base; nucleotides outside the gene matches: 2. RNA transcripts were the template for amplifying TCR beta CDR3 regions. Initially, a first-round RT-PCR of the TCR CDR3 employed the HTBI primer set. TCRdb processed the multiplex PCR reads anew with MiXCR; each CDR3 protein has one entry. The repertoire holds approximately 420,000 distinct CDR3 sequences, with under 15% as singletons. The sample belongs to a study of T cells in Graves' hyperthyroidism and ophthalmopathy. The study defined stable Graves' hyperthyroidism as no ophthalmopathy progression within 18 months.

The source of this sequence is a woman aged 25 to 39 with Graves' hyperthyroidism. Sequenced sample: blood. The chain joins TRBV18 to TRBJ2-7; 7 bases align to TRBD1. The CDR3 here is CASRDRSYEQYF. The DNA of the CDR3 is TGTGCCAGCCGGGACAGATCCTACGAGCAGTACTTC. Complete variable domain (other parts from reference TRBV18 and TRBJ2-7): NAGVMQNPRHLVRRRGQEARLRCSPMKGHSHVYWYRQLPEEGLKFMVYLQKENIIDESGMPKERFSAEFPKEGPSILRIQQVVRGDSAAYFCASRDRSYEQYFGPGTRLTVT.